This is a list of T cell receptor beta chains from one sample in a study of blood T cell repertoires in COVID-19. Sequenced by immunoSEQ multiplex PCR; TCRdb stores in-frame clones only, minus some. The sample lists fewer than 200,000 clones, 80% to 85% occurring once. Sequencing was done on a sample of PBMCs or T cells enriched from blood (not recorded which). The receptors were gathered from a woman aged 25 to 39 who had been exposed to COVID-19. Both conserved end residues are part of each CDR3. Each record gives: J gene, clone size, V gene, D gene, CDR3 protein, CDR3 DNA. A D gene is named only where the DNA matches it firmly. Size is omitted from some rows. Given values are once, few, many or a class for expanded clones.

>TRBJ2-6|-|TRBV19|-
CASSPTGSGANVLTF
TGTGCCAGTAGTCCTACAGGGTCTGGGGCCAACGTCCTGACTTTC
>TRBJ1-4|-|TRBV5-3|-
CARSFALDRENEKLFF
TGTGCCAGAAGCTTCGCTCTGGACAGAGAAAATGAAAAACTGTTTTTT
>TRBJ1-2|-|TRBV5-1|-
CASSLDDRRNYGYTF
TGCGCCAGCAGCTTGGATGACAGGAGGAACTATGGCTACACCTTC
>TRBJ1-2|-|TRBV18|TRBD1
CASSPPEVTGGPTF
TGTGCCAGCTCACCACCAGAGGTCACAGGGGGGCCCACCTTC
>TRBJ1-3|few|TRBV5-1|-
CASSTTSPTGSYSGNTIYF
TGCGCCAGCAGCACGACGTCCCCGACAGGCTCCTACTCTGGAAACACCATATATTTT
>TRBJ2-1|-|TRBV11-3|-
CASSSEDRREQFF
TGTGCCAGCTCGTCCGAAGACAGAAGGGAGCAGTTCTTC
>TRBJ1-1|-|TRBV29-1|-
CSVDTGVGEAFF
TGCAGCGTTGATACCGGGGTCGGTGAAGCTTTCTTT
>TRBJ2-3|-|TRBV4-3|-
CASSQDPAGTPSRASTDTQYF
TGCGCCAGCAGCCAAGATCCCGCGGGGACCCCTTCGCGGGCTAGCACAGATACGCAGTATTTT
>TRBJ2-3|once|TRBV7-9|TRBD2
CASSFSGGPTDTQYF
TGTGCCAGCAGCTTCTCGGGGGGGCCCACAGATACGCAGTATTTT
>TRBJ1-2|-|TRBV18|-
CASSPSDTSINYGYTF
TGTGCCAGCTCACCATCAGACACCAGCATCAACTATGGCTACACCTTC
>TRBJ1-4|-|TRBV7-2|-
CASSLGGTPNEKLFF
TGTGCCAGCAGCTTAGGGGGGACTCCGAATGAAAAACTGTTTTTT
>TRBJ2-2|-|TRBV7-6|TRBD1
CASSLPQGAGTGELFF
TGTGCCAGCAGCTTGCCCCAGGGGGCGGGCACCGGGGAGCTGTTTTTT
>TRBJ2-3|-|TRBV12-5|-
CASGSPSGTDTQYF
TGTGCTAGTGGTTCCCCGTCTGGCACAGATACGCAGTATTTT
>TRBJ2-3|-|TRBV11-3|TRBD1
CASSARQGSTDTQYF
TGTGCCAGCAGCGCACGACAGGGGAGCACAGATACGCAGTATTTT
>TRBJ1-4|-|TRBV5-4|-
CASSLRATNEKLFF
TGTGCCAGCAGCCTTCGTGCAACTAATGAAAAACTGTTTTTT
>TRBJ1-4|-|TRBV2|TRBD1
CASKRDRGEKLFF
TGTGCCAGCAAGAGGGACAGGGGAGAAAAACTGTTTTTT
>TRBJ1-2|-|TRBV25-1|TRBD1
CASSVNIGQGAYYTF
TGTGCCAGCAGTGTGAATATTGGACAGGGGGCTTACTACACCTTC
>TRBJ1-1|-|TRBV9|-
CASSAGRGTEAFF
TGTGCCAGCAGTGCAGGAAGGGGGACTGAAGCTTTCTTT
>TRBJ1-5|-|TRBV21-1|-
CASSKGQGRGPGDQPQHF
TGTGCCAGCAGCAAAGGACAGGGAAGGGGGCCCGGGGATCAGCCCCAGCATTTT
>TRBJ1-3|-|TRBV7-9|TRBD1
CASSWSGTGIGNTIYF
TGTGCCAGCAGCTGGTCCGGGACAGGCATCGGAAACACCATATATTTT
>TRBJ2-3|-|TRBV11-3|-
CASSRIDNCTDTQYF
TGTGCCAGCAGCCGAATTGACAACTGCACAGATACGCAGTATTTT
>TRBJ2-3|-|TRBV10-2|TRBD1
CASSGGQRVPDTQYF
TGCGCCAGCAGTGGGGGACAGCGCGTCCCAGATACGCAGTATTTT
>TRBJ1-6|-|TRBV7-9|-
CASSSPVLEGEPLHF
TGTGCCAGCAGCTCTCCGGTTCTGGAAGGGGAACCCCTCCACTTT
>TRBJ2-7|-|TRBV2|-
CASSEGDTPYEQYF
TGTGCCAGCAGTGAAGGGGACACACCCTACGAGCAGTACTTC
>TRBJ2-1|-|TRBV10-3|TRBD2
CAISLRGLAGSNEQFF
TGTGCCATCAGCCTTAGGGGACTAGCGGGGTCAAATGAGCAGTTCTTC
>TRBJ1-5|-|TRBV19|-
CASSIWGDNQPQHF
TGTGCCAGTAGTATTTGGGGGGACAATCAGCCCCAGCATTTT
>TRBJ2-1|-|TRBV7-9|-
CASSLGSANEQFF
TGTGCCAGCAGCTTAGGCTCTGCGAATGAGCAGTTCTTC
>TRBJ2-7|-|TRBV28|TRBD1
CASSGGQGVRNEQYF
TGTGCCAGCAGTGGGGGACAGGGGGTCCGTAACGAGCAGTACTTC
>TRBJ2-7|-|TRBV7-2|TRBD2
CASSLALAGVLSYEQYF
TGTGCCAGCAGCTTAGCTCTAGCGGGGGTCCTCTCCTACGAGCAGTACTTC
>TRBJ2-7|-|TRBV6-5|-
CASSLFDGPSYEQYF
TGTGCCAGCAGTTTATTTGATGGGCCCTCCTACGAGCAGTACTTC
>TRBJ2-2|-|TRBV20-1|TRBD2
CSVRGGGELFF
TGCAGTGTACGGGGGGGCGGGGAGCTGTTTTTT
>TRBJ1-1|-|TRBV20-1|-
CSAGGTEAFF
TGCAGTGCTGGGGGGACTGAAGCTTTCTTT
>TRBJ1-5|-|TRBV27|-
CASSLYGGDNQPQHF
TGTGCCAGCAGTTTATATGGAGGGGACAATCAGCCCCAGCATTTT
>TRBJ1-2|-|TRBV5-1|-
CASSLETAGYTF
TGCGCCAGCAGCTTGGAGACAGCTGGCTACACCTTC
>TRBJ1-1|few|TRBV2|-
CASRFAEAFF
TGTGCCAGCCGGTTCGCTGAAGCTTTCTTT
>TRBJ1-5|-|TRBV10-1|-
CASIICRGQPQHF
TGCGCCAGCATTATCTGCCGAGGGCAGCCCCAGCATTTT
>TRBJ2-3|-|TRBV7-9|-
CASPDGVRPYF
TGTGCCAGCCCAGACGGGGTTCGTCCGTATTTT
>TRBJ1-1|-|TRBV10-3|-
CAISTRGAEAFF
TGTGCCATCAGCACTCGGGGTGCTGAAGCTTTCTTT
>TRBJ1-2|-|TRBV7-2|TRBD1
CASSLAPGGSYGYTF
TGTGCCAGCAGCTTAGCACCAGGGGGTTCCTATGGCTACACCTTC
>TRBJ2-2|-|TRBV9|TRBD1
CASSAFQGEWNTGELFF
TGTGCCAGCAGCGCCTTCCAGGGGGAATGGAACACCGGGGAGCTGTTTTTT
>TRBJ1-6|-|TRBV11-2|TRBD1
CASSFRGQADSPLHF
TGTGCCAGCAGCTTCAGGGGACAGGCCGATTCACCCCTCCACTTT
>TRBJ2-7|-|TRBV7-2|-
CASSLTRSSYEQYF
TGTGCCAGCAGCTTAACCCGGAGCTCCTACGAGCAGTACTTC
>TRBJ2-3|-|TRBV7-2|-
CASSPDITDTQYF
TGTGCCAGCAGCCCGGACATCACAGATACGCAGTATTTT
>TRBJ2-2|few|TRBV11-1|-
CASSLLEQSTGELFF
TGTGCCAGCAGCTTATTAGAACAGAGCACCGGGGAGCTGTTTTTT
>TRBJ2-7|-|TRBV7-6|-
CASSPLRGSVSLPYEQYF
TGTGCCAGCAGCCCCTTGAGAGGGAGCGTATCTCTCCCCTACGAGCAGTACTTC
>TRBJ1-4|-|TRBV5-1|-
CASSLAGGTSNEKLFF
TGCGCCAGCAGCTTGGCGGGCGGGACTTCTAATGAAAAACTGTTTTTT